The sequence of this T cell receptor beta chain was determined in a study of vaccination and CD4 T cells after COVID-19. Across the whole study: Convalescent participants consisted of six males and four females, two being Hispanic. Each enrolled participant received a two-dose regimen of either BNT162b2 or mRNA-1273 vaccine.

Concerning this clonotype: Its antigen is unknown.

The CDR3 runs to 13 residues. In germline, CDR1 is SGHAT, CDR2 FQNNGV. Trimming removed 5 bases from V and 4 bases from J, with 8 bases in between. Cultured CD4+ T cells had their DNA profiled by the Oncomine TCR Beta short-read assay. Extraction of genomic DNA was performed on cultured CD4+ T cells. TCRdb re-called the PCR reads through MiXCR, storing one row per CDR3 protein. Altogether about 10,000 distinct CDR3 sequences are present, approximately 29% being singletons, with the ten largest covering roughly a tenth. The treatment denotes: approximately 9-day PBMC culture with coronavirus spike peptide pools or control peptides (ViraFEST assay).

The clonotype comes from a human donor who had recovered from COVID-19. This chain joins TRBV11-2 and TRBJ2-2; D ambiguous. The specimen comprised CD4+ T cells from blood, cultured in vitro, sampled after SARS-CoV-2 vaccination. CDR3 region: CASSPRVTGELFF. CDR3 coding DNA: TGTGCCAGCAGCCCCCGGGTCACCGGGGAGCTGTTTTTT.